This TCR beta chain was recovered during a study of CXCR3-negative and CXCR3-positive naive CD8 T cells. Comment on this clonotype: Its target is not known.

Per CD8+ T cell subset, triplicate sorts of some 300,000 cells each were done. Those CD8+ T cells considered naive were CD45RO-CCR7+CD27+CD95-. 5' RACE that incorporated UMI labels was used to prepare the TRB cDNA libraries. TCRdb reprocessed the 5' RACE reads; each CDR3 protein has one entry and no DNA is given. The sample spans some 150,000 distinct CDR3 sequences; the ten largest clones claim less than 0.55%. Study-level points and caveats: CXCR3-negative and CXCR3-positive naive cells shared comparable TRBV-TRBJ usage, but memory cells did not. TRB CDR3s were more hydrophobic in CXCR3-positive than in CXCR3-negative naive cells.

Germline lookup yields CDR1 DFQATT and CDR2 SNEGSKA (reference sequence). The CDR3 covers 16 residues. Sequencing input: naive CXCR3+ CD8+ T cells from blood. The subset was: CD45RO-CCR7+CD27+CD95- naive CD8+ T cells expressing CXCR3 (TNR3+). The sequence was obtained from a human donor in good health. Some clones in this sample may be carry-over from other donors' samples. V usage is TRBV20-1 and J usage is TRBJ2-3; with no DNA, the TCRdb D assignment of TRBD2 cannot be verified. The CDR3 protein is CSARDLVAGELDTQYF.